This T cell receptor beta chain appears in the sequencing data of a study of control samples from healthy donors and cancer patients. Method: immunoSEQ multiplex PCR; TCRdb's copy keeps in-frame clones and lacks some. The top ten hold around a fifth of the sample, which has roughly 48,000 clones, around 90% seen once. Trimming left V 10 bases short and J 3 bases short, with 11 bases between. The length of the CDR3 is 12 residues. The sequencing sample was made of PBMCs. The genes are TRBV12-3 or TRBV12-4 and TRBJ2-3; weak D call: TRBD2 (5 bases). The TCR was taken from a woman in her 40s with head and neck cancer. CDR3: CANSGGTDTQYF. Here the CDR3 DNA reads TGTGCCAACTCGGGCGGGACAGATACGCAGTATTTT.